This T cell receptor (beta chain) was captured in a study of blood T cell repertoires in COVID-19 (dated by TCRdb to 2018 to 2020). With regard to the full study: Samples covering the acute and convalescent phases of COVID-19 were provided by collaborators in the United States, Italy and Spain. The prospective study material was composed of cDNA or gDNA derived from T cells, B-cell-depleted T cells, or PBMCs. The dataset comprised deeply sampled blood TCRbeta repertoires from subjects exposed to, actively infected with, or recovered from COVID-19. A de-identified subject ID, COVID-19 status, age in years and sex were almost always included in the sample metadata. The repertoires were made available in a free public database intended to serve as a resource for research on the immune response to SARS-CoV-2. Where available, HLA class I and class II types were obtained from metadata supplied by the sample provider rather than from assay-based typing. Samples were obtained from the ongoing ImmuneRACE study (first 160 participants) and from 950 to 1,500 subjects provided by 6 global collaborators.

Study-wide findings and limitations: The amount of clinical and demographic metadata varied by source and participant and was provided uncurated.

Each collaborating institution followed its own protocols to collect whole blood in K2EDTA tubes. For TCRbeta analysis, collaborator samples were shipped as frozen whole blood, as isolated PBMCs, or as DNA extracted from either sample type. Details on this clone: The antigen it recognizes is unknown. No base quality information exists; no much larger clone differs at one position.

The immunoSEQ Assay, a bias-controlled multiplex PCR, was used to amplify TCRbeta CDR3 regions from genomic DNA. As for the authors' bioinformatics: Within the assay, amplification of reference gene primers was used to estimate how many nucleated cells each sample contained. Sequence reads were collapsed and filtered to measure the absolute abundance of every unique TCRbeta CDR3 rearrangement. Productive Simpson clonality was computed per sample as the square root of Simpson's diversity index over productive rearrangements. Entries here come from immuneACCESS through TCRdb and include only in-frame sequences with V and J called. Some clones fail to appear in such tables; in the studies checked, an unresolved V gene covers under half of the shortfall, and the cause of the remainder is unknown. That table is the source of V, J and clone size, and D and trimming were worked out from the DNA. The sample table shows approximately 200,000 clones, and about nine tenths are seen once. The ten biggest clones cover 1.1% of the sample.

The sequence was obtained from a man aged 25-45 years with acute or convalescent COVID-19. Sequences were obtained from peripheral blood.

The CDR3 region has the sequence CASRGLAGASTDTQYF. The nucleotide sequence is given as TGCGCCAGCAGAGGACTAGCGGGAGCCAGCACAGATACGCAGTATTTT. The V and J segments used are TRBV5-1 and TRBJ2-3; TRBD2 aligns with 13 central bases. Including cysteine and phenylalanine, the CDR3 has 16 amino acids. The sequence is cut down to CDR3 DNA, 48 bases in frame from base 1. Trimming accounts for 5 bases at V and 0 bases at J, while the number of junction bases matched to no gene is 3. Taken from the germline V gene, the CDR1 and CDR2 loops are SGHRS and YFSETQ.